This T cell receptor beta chain derives from a study of blood T cell repertoires in COVID-19. Study information: Some COVID-19 samples were acute and others convalescent; all came from the United States, Italy and Spain. Sample material is recorded as cDNA or gDNA derived from T cells, B-cell-depleted T cells, or PBMCs.

Generated by immunoSEQ multiplex PCR, the TCRdb table keeps only in-frame clones and is missing some. The sample lists roughly 59,000 clones, roughly 80% occurring once. The CDR3 has 13 residues. CDR1 MNHEY and CDR2 SVGAGI come from the germline V gene. Trimming stripped 5 bases from V and 1 base from J, with 8 bases between. The sample consisted of peripheral blood. This TCR derives from a man older than 75 with acute or convalescent COVID-19. V is TRBV6-5 and J is TRBJ1-1, with D possibly being TRBD1 (5 bases). The CDR3 nucleotides read TGTGCCAGCAGTCTACAGGAGAACACTGAAGCTTTCTTT. Amino acids: CASSLQENTEAFF.